This TCR beta chain was sequenced for a study of cytomegalovirus exposure and HLA in healthy donors. Findings and caveats of the study: An analysis that came later showed most CMV-associated TCR beta chains appearing HLA-restricted. Fewer N-insertions (relative to the approximately 670-donor mean) were reportedly seen in an Asian-associated ancestry cluster in a later analysis.

As to this clone: The antigen is undetermined.

This PCR relied on a set of 60 Vbeta primers and 13 Jbeta primers. The assay was immunoSEQ multiplex PCR, and TCRdb's table has in-frame clones only and misses some. The repertoire includes roughly 200,000 clones, approximately 70% of them detected once, and 2.6% sits in the top ten. The sequenced material came from PBMCs. The sequence was obtained from a man in his forties in good health and CMV-seropositive.

CDR3 in amino acids: CASSIRQGSTDTQYF. In DNA, the CDR3 is TGTGCCAGTAGTATAAGACAGGGAAGCACAGATACGCAGTATTTT. This chain joins TRBV19 and TRBJ2-3, with 7 bases fitting TRBD1. The V gene's germline CDR1 is LNHDA and CDR2 SQIVND (reference sequence). The V segment lost 2 bases and the J segment 0 bases; nucleotides outside the gene matches: 2. The CDR3 length is 15 residues.